The rows below give T cell receptor beta chains drawn from one sample of a study of T cells in localized non-small cell lung cancer. The method was immunoSEQ multiplex PCR; TCRdb's version includes in-frame clones alone and lacks a portion of them. The sample holds over 30,000 clones; around four fifths are singletons and the top ten take about 40%. The sequences come from peripheral blood, collected before any cancer treatment. Receptors were obtained from a male donor at least 60 years old with stage II squamous cell lung carcinoma. CDR3s include the opening cysteine and the closing phenylalanine or tryptophan. Fields, in order: CDR3 protein, V gene.

CDR3 protein: CASSTGLTNQPQHF; V gene: TRBV6-1
CDR3 protein: CASSHNLQGTEAFF; V gene: TRBV27
CDR3 protein: CASSLERGRGNIQYF; V gene: TRBV7-9
CDR3 protein: CASSTLAGGGNIQYF; V gene: TRBV7-2
CDR3 protein: CASSLSAPASEQYF; V gene: TRBV11-3
CDR3 protein: CSLSRGRGGAFF; V gene: TRBV29-1
CDR3 protein: CASSQGAEGDYGYTF; V gene: TRBV4-2
CDR3 protein: CASSPGTGVTEAFF; V gene: TRBV18
CDR3 protein: CASSPRKSISPYYEQYF; V gene: TRBV14
CDR3 protein: CATSRSGVVVETQYF; V gene: TRBV15
CDR3 protein: CASSVLRTSGIWEWYF; V gene: TRBV25-1
CDR3 protein: CAWSLFSPLHF; V gene: TRBV30
CDR3 protein: CASSYSRTWYEQYF; V gene: TRBV6-5
CDR3 protein: CASSARDWGSSYNEQFF; V gene: TRBV9
CDR3 protein: CASSPWTESYGYTF; V gene: TRBV5-6
CDR3 protein: CASSVGGAAGNTIYF; V gene: TRBV9
CDR3 protein: CASSPFVGSNEKLFF; V gene: TRBV27
CDR3 protein: CASSGQGRETQYF; V gene: TRBV7-9
CDR3 protein: CAREGRGVYEQYF; V gene: TRBV21-1
CDR3 protein: CASSARLGNQPQHF; V gene: TRBV28
CDR3 protein: CASSYRGFDEQYF; V gene: TRBV6-5
CDR3 protein: CASRFGGAQTQYF; V gene: TRBV11-2
CDR3 protein: CSVPGTVGGGYTF; V gene: TRBV29-1
CDR3 protein: CASSLAGLGGGEQFF; V gene: TRBV7-2
CDR3 protein: CASSFQDSDQPQHF; V gene: TRBV5-5
CDR3 protein: CAGLRGFNEKLFF; V gene: TRBV30
CDR3 protein: CASSLGLAEPRQYF; V gene: TRBV4-3
CDR3 protein: CASTLRTGNTEAFF; V gene: TRBV28